This T cell receptor (beta chain) was documented in a study of T-cell reconstitution after alpha-beta-depleted transplantation in children (dated by TCRdb to 2016 to 2017). Regarding the study in general: Using TCR repertoire profiling, the study quantitatively followed how T-cell immune reconstitution unfolded in children after TCRalphabeta/CD19-depleted allogeneic hematopoietic cell transplantation. Study-level results and caveats: The apparently early recovery of alphabetaT-cell counts about two months after transplant reportedly depended on only several hundred rapidly expanded clones that came from non-depleted graft cells. In some patients, the high TCRbeta diversity seen at day 60 was put down to recipient T cells and intrathymic progenitors that had survived conditioning. Hyperexpanded clone frequencies declined over subsequent months; after one year, T-cell counts and TCRbeta diversity were mostly attributed to newly produced T cells.

This clonotype came up a few times. Its antigen specificity is not known. No base-level quality is on record; no much larger clone is a single base apart. Library construction relied on PCR. For sequencing, an Illumina HiSeq 2500 was employed. To normalize quantification of the TCRbeta repertoire, the TCR libraries were built with molecular barcoding that relied on unique molecular identifiers. TCRdb reanalyzed the raw reads on its own, using fastp at Q25 for trimming and MiXCR for clone calling, and kept in-frame beta chains. When rows share a CDR3 protein, they turn into one entry using the most common DNA and genes. Recorded for this sample are roughly 310,000 distinct CDR3 sequences; 23% of them occurred a single time. In total, the top ten clones hold approximately 11% of the sample. The treatment or condition label for this specimen denotes: allogeneic hematopoietic cell transplantation with graft depleted of TCRalphabeta T cells and CD19 B cells. The transplant recipients were children given TCRalphabeta/CD19-depleted allogeneic hematopoietic cell grafts.

The CDR3 holds 15 amino acids from the cysteine to the phenylalanine. The only DNA kept is the CDR3, 45 bases in frame from the first base. The germline V gene encodes CDR1 DFQATT and CDR2 SNEGSKA (reference sequence). Germline trimming: 6 bases from V, 4 bases from J; junction bases outside gene matches: 10. The origin of this receptor is a male patient between 5 and 17 years old who had a stem cell transplant for acute lymphoblastic leukemia, so the T cells may come from the graft donor. The chain is encoded by TRBV20-1 joined to TRBJ2-1, with TRBD2 identical over 9 junction bases. The sequencing here drew on PBMCs, mostly from graft donor cells, taken 180 days after TCRalphabeta/CD19-depleted stem cell transplant. CDR3 protein: CSANSGLAVYNEQFF. In nucleotide form, the sequence is TGCAGTGCAAATTCGGGACTAGCAGTTTACAATGAGCAGTTCTTC.